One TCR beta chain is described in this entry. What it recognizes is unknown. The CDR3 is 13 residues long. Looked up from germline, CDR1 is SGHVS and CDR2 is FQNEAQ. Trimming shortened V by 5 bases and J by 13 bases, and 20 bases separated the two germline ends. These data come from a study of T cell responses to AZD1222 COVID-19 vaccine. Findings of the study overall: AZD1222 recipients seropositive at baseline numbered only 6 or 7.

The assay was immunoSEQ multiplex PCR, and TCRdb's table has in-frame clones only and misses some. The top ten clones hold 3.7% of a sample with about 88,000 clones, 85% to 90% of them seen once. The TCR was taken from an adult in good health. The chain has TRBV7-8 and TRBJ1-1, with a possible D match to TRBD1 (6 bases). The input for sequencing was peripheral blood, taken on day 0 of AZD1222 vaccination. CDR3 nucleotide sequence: TGTGCCAGCAGCACATGGGGGGGCCAGGTTGATTTCTTT. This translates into CASSTWGGQVDFF.